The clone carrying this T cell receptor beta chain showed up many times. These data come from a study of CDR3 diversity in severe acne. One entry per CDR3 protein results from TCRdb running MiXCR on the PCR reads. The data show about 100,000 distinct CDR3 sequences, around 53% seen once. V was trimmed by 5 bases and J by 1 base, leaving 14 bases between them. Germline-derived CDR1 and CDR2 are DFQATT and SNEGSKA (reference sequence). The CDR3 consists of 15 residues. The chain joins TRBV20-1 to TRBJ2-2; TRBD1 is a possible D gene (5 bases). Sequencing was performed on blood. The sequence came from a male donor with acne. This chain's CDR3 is CSADPQTENTGELFF. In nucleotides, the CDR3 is TGCAGTGCTGACCCCCAGACAGAGAACACCGGGGAGCTGTTTTTT.